This TCR beta chain was identified in a study of shared clonotypes between healthy human individuals. Overall study results and limits: Among non-shared clonotypes, generation probabilities were lower than among those shared by all four donors. Estimated richness was generally greater in naive than memory subsets. Sequencing depth was expected to affect clonotype sharing among donors.

The CDR3 length is 18 residues. The V and J ends lost 4 bases and 0 bases, in that order; junction bases with no gene match: 9. CDR1 and CDR2 from the germline V gene are SNHLY and FYNNEI. Naive CD8 cells lacked CD45RO, underwent positive selection for CCR7 and left out terminally differentiated effector memory CD45RA+ cells. In the original workflow: Filtering differed because ImmunoSEQ produced junction-only sequences that carried no quality scores. Sequencing was performed with immunoSEQ multiplex PCR; in TCRdb, only in-frame clones are kept and a portion is missing. The D gene and trimming were derived from the DNA, and the V and J assignments and clone size from that table. Of roughly 590,000 clones in the sample, around 95% are singletons; the top ten hold 0.095% to 0.12%. Details on this clone: Its antigen is not identified.

The chain uses TRBV2 and TRBJ2-4; 10 nucleotides align to TRBD2. The sample was naive CD8+ T cells sorted from blood. This receptor was taken from a woman aged 25 to 39 in good health. The CDR3 spells CASSGAAGGSLAKNIQYF. CDR3 nucleotide sequence: TGTGCCAGCAGTGGTGCAGCGGGGGGGTCATTAGCCAAAAACATTCAGTACTTC.